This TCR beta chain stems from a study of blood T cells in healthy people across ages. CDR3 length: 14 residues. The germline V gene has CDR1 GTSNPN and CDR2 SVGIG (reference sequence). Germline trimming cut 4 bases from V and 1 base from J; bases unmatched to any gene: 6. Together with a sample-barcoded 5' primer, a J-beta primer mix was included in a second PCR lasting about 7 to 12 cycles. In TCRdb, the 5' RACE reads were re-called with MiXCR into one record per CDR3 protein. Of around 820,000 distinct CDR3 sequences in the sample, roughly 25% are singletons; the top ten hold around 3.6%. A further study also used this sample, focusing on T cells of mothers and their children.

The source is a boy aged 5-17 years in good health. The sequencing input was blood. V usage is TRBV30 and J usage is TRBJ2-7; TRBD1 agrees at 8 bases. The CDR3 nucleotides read TGTGCCTGGAACTCAGGGACAGGTTCCTACGAGCAGTACTTC. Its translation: CAWNSGTGSYEQYF.